This entry lists 5 T cell receptor beta chains sequenced from one sample in a study of blood T cell repertoires in COVID-19. Sequencing used immunoSEQ multiplex PCR; TCRdb keeps in-frame clones, though not all of them. This sample yields about 87,000 clones, of which over 70% are seen a single time; roughly 4.2% belongs to the top ten. Sequencing used peripheral blood. The receptors stem from a woman aged 45 to 65 with acute or convalescent COVID-19.

J is TRBJ1-2 and V is TRBV23-1; maybe TRBD1 (6 bases). TRBV23-1 is an open reading frame whose function is uncertain. Trimming shortened V by 0 bases and J by 2 bases, and 13 bases separated the two germline ends. This CDR3 has 16 amino acids. CDR3 coding DNA: TGCGCCAGCAGTCAATCGTCGAGAGGGGGAAACTATGGCTACACCTTC. This gives the protein CASSQSSRGGNYGYTF.

The gene calls are TRBV7-2 and TRBJ2-1, with D possibly being TRBD1 (6 bases). The germline gives CDR1 SGHTA, CDR2 FQGNSA. There are 16 residues in the CDR3. Trimming pared 0 bases from V and 7 bases from J, leaving 16 bases between. The CDR3: CASSLAGTPSRNEQFF. The DNA of the CDR3 is TGTGCCAGCAGCTTAGCCGGGACACCGTCTCGTAATGAGCAGTTCTTC.

The V gene is TRBV9, the J gene TRBJ2-2, with 8 bases that match TRBD1. The trim removed 3 bases at V and 8 bases at J, leaving 15 bases unmatched. The germline V gene has CDR1 SGDLS and CDR2 YYNGEE. The CDR3 sequence is 17 residues long. The CDR3 region is CASSGSPWTGMVGELFF. In DNA form, the CDR3 reads TGTGCCAGCAGCGGTAGTCCCTGGACAGGGATGGTGGGGGAGCTGTTTTTT.

The J gene is TRBJ1-4, the V gene TRBV5-6; TRBD1 is a possible D gene (5 bases). The V gene lost 3 bases and the J gene lost 8 bases, with 14 bases spanning the gap. The CDR3 runs to 14 residues. Germline V CDR1 and CDR2: SGHDT, YYEEEE. CDR3 protein: CASSWGSTKEKLFF. DNA for the CDR3: TGTGCCAGCAGCTGGGGCAGCACGAAGGAAAAACTGTTTTTT. The whole variable domain, filled in from reference TRBV5-6 and TRBJ1-4, reads DAGVTQSPTHLIKTRGQQVTLRCSPKSGHDTVSWYQQALGQGPQFIFQYYEEEERQRGNFPDRFSGHQFPNYSSELNVNALLLGDSALYLCASSWGSTKEKLFFGSGTQLSVL.

The chain carries TRBV23-1 and TRBJ1-2, with 10 bases lining up with TRBD1. TRBV23-1 is assigned to the ORF class and has an uncertain function. The length of the CDR3 is 17 residues. With V trimmed by 2 bases and J by 3 bases, 9 bases remained unmatched. CDR3 in amino acids: CASSQPGTGAIYYGYTF. CDR3 in DNA: TGCGCCAGCAGTCAACCCGGGACAGGGGCGATATACTATGGCTACACCTTC.